This TCR beta chain was recorded in a study of T cell responses to AZD1222 COVID-19 vaccine. Study-level results: The peak T cell response came first, and repertoires were sampled only after it.

Profiled with immunoSEQ multiplex PCR; TCRdb holds only in-frame clones, not every one. The data show over 100,000 clones, about nine tenths seen once. Comment on this clone: The target antigen is unknown.

The CDR3 contains 14 residues. The germline V gene encodes CDR1 LGHDT and CDR2 YNNKEL (reference sequence). Trimming took off 5 bases at V and 7 bases at J, with 12 bases between the two ends. The TCR was taken from an adult who received the AZD1222 COVID-19 vaccine. This chain uses TRBV3-1 (or the pseudogene TRBV3-2) with TRBJ1-6, with a weak D call TRBD1 (6 bases). Sequencing was performed on peripheral blood, taken 28 days after the second AZD1222 dose. The CDR3 DNA reads as TGTGCCAGCAGCTACAGGGAGCCGAATTCACCCCTCCACTTT. Translation: CASSYREPNSPLHF.